The next 22 T cell receptor beta chains were all read from a single sample in a study of OX40 agonist ivuxolimab in advanced cancers. Clones were read by immunoSEQ multiplex PCR, and TCRdb kept only the in-frame ones, dropping some. The repertoire holds more than 80,000 clones, with over 75% as singletons. Sequences were derived from CD4+ or CD8+ T cells sorted from blood, sampled in a trial of the OX40 agonist ivuxolimab. The receptors were gathered from an adult with an advanced solid tumor such as melanoma, head and neck, liver or kidney cancer.

This chain links TRBV9 with TRBJ1-1; D possibly corresponds to TRBD1 (5 bases). V lost 4 bases and J lost 0, with 13 bases in between. The CDR3 contains 15 residues. CDR1 is SGDLS and CDR2 is YYNGEE in the germline V gene. Here the CDR3 reads CASSPRRGMNTEAFF. In DNA, the CDR3 is TGTGCCAGCAGCCCTCGACGGGGCATGAACACTGAAGCTTTCTTT. Full variable domain (remainder filled in from reference TRBV9 and TRBJ1-1): DSGVTQTPKHLITATGQRVTLRCSPRSGDLSVYWYQQSLDQGLQFLIQYYNGEERAKGNILERFSAQQFPDLHSELNLSSLELGDSALYFCASSPRRGMNTEAFFGQGTRLTVV.

CDR3 in amino acids: CASSSTAGTGELFF. The CDR3 DNA reads as TGTGCCAGCTCATCAACGGCGGGGACCGGGGAGCTGTTTTTT. The chain has TRBV18 and TRBJ2-2; TRBD2 is a possible D gene (6 bases). This CDR3 is 14 amino acids long. V was trimmed by 5 bases and J by 5 bases, leaving 12 bases between them. Germline V gene sequence: CDR1 KGHSH, CDR2 LQKENI.

The table lists this clone with a count of one. V usage is TRBV11-2 and J usage is TRBJ2-2; maybe TRBD2 (6 bases). Trimming shortened V by 5 bases and J by 7 bases, and 17 bases separated the two germline ends. The CDR3 is 15 residues long. Germline CDR1 reads SGHAT; CDR2 reads FQNNGV. This CDR3 reads CASSPRTGEGGELFF. The DNA of the CDR3 is TGTGCCAGCAGCCCCCGGACGGGAGAAGGCGGGGAGCTGTTTTTT.

The table lists this clone with a few counts. V is TRBV18 and J is TRBJ1-1, with 8 positions matching TRBD1. Trimming at V came to 1 base and at J to 4 bases, leaving 5 bases not matched to a gene. Germline loops: CDR1 KGHSH, CDR2 LQKENI. The CDR3 spans 15 residues. The DNA for the CDR3 is TGTGCCAGCTCACCACGGAGGACAGGGAGCACTGAAGCTTTCTTT. Protein: CASSPRRTGSTEAFF.

J is TRBJ2-7 and V is TRBV4-1, with TRBD2 as a possible D gene (6 bases). The germline V gene encodes CDR1 MGHRA and CDR2 YSYEKL. Deletions cut 4 bases from V and 6 bases from J, with 19 bases between. There are 15 residues in the CDR3. CDR3 sequence reads: CASSPLEGYRSEQYF. In DNA form, the CDR3 reads TGCGCCAGCAGCCCTCTGGAGGGGTACAGGAGCGAGCAGTACTTC.

V gene TRBV25-1 combines with J gene TRBJ2-5, with TRBD2 as a possible D gene (6 bases). V was cut by 2 bases and J by 3 bases, with 10 bases left in between. Germline V CDR1 and CDR2: MGHDK, SYGVNS. This CDR3 region has 14 residues. The CDR3 DNA reads as TGTGCCAGCAGTGAAAGGAGGACTAAAGAGACCCAGTACTTC. Translating it yields CASSERRTKETQYF.

The chain couples TRBV5-6 to TRBJ1-6; TRBD1 is a possible D gene (5 bases). V was cut by 0 bases and J by 9 bases, with 13 bases left in between. Germline loops: CDR1 SGHDT, CDR2 YYEEEE. The CDR3 is made up of 15 amino acids. This chain's CDR3 is CASSLGQPRGSPLHF. The CDR3 coding sequence is TGTGCCAGCAGCTTGGGGCAGCCGAGGGGTTCACCCCTCCACTTT.

The chain couples TRBV29-1 to TRBJ2-5; TRBD2 matches 8 bases. J was trimmed by 4 bases and V by 7 bases; bases with no gene match: 11. Germline CDR1 is SQVTM and CDR2 is ANQGSEA. The CDR3 length is 14 residues. Here the CDR3 DNA reads TGCAGCGCTCCGGGACTAGATAGTTTAGAGACCCAGTACTTC. Its translation is CSAPGLDSLETQYF.

The rearrangement links TRBV5-1 to TRBJ2-3, with D possibly matching TRBD2 (5 bases). Germline-derived CDR1 and CDR2 are SGHRS and YFSETQ. The CDR3 is made up of 13 amino acids. V gave up 6 bases and J gave up 4 bases, with 12 bases separating them. The CDR3 loop is CASMRVSPDTQYF. The CDR3 nucleotides are TGCGCCAGCATGAGGGTTAGTCCAGATACGCAGTATTTT.

The V call is TRBV10-3, the J call TRBJ2-7, with 8 bases aligning to TRBD1. The germline V gene has CDR1 ENHRY and CDR2 SYGVKD. The ends lost 10 bases at V and 2 bases at J; junction bases unmatched: 7. The CDR3 contains 13 residues. The CDR3 sequence is CATGQGTTYEQYF. The CDR3 DNA reads TGTGCCACTGGACAGGGTACAACCTACGAGCAGTACTTC.

There are a few counts of this clone. Within the sample, other DNA sequences also encode this same CDR3. The chain combines TRBV18 with TRBJ1-5; D remains unclear. The CDR3 is made up of 14 amino acids. CDR1 and CDR2 (germline): KGHSH, LQKENI. Trimming pared 1 base from V and 1 base from J, leaving 5 bases between. The CDR3 DNA sequence: TGTGCCAGCTCACCACTCGACAGCAATCAGCCCCAGCATTTT. It yields the protein CASSPLDSNQPQHF. The full variable domain, with the rest looked up from reference TRBV18 and TRBJ1-5, is NAGVMQNPRHLVRRRGQEARLRCSPMKGHSHVYWYRQLPEEGLKFMVYLQKENIIDESGMPKERFSAEFPKEGPSILRIQQVVRGDSAAYFCASSPLDSNQPQHFGDGTRLSIL.

V usage is TRBV6-1 and J usage is TRBJ2-5; unclear D gene. The germline V gene has CDR1 MNHNS and CDR2 SASEGT. This CDR3 is 14 amino acids long. V lost 4 bases to trimming and J lost 0 bases, with 9 bases between them. CDR3 in amino acids: CASSATVNQETQYF. The DNA of the CDR3 is TGTGCCAGCAGTGCGACGGTAAACCAAGAGACCCAGTACTTC.

This clone was picked up one time. The rearrangement uses TRBV18 and TRBJ1-2; D is undetermined. CDR3 length equals 15 residues. The V gene's germline CDR1 is KGHSH and CDR2 LQKENI. V was shortened by 3 bases and J by 2 bases, with 13 bases between the two germline ends. CDR3 loop: CASSPVIQQNYGYTF. In DNA, the CDR3 is TGTGCCAGCTCACCGGTTATCCAGCAGAACTATGGCTACACCTTC.

This clone has just a few counts. The gene calls are TRBV5-1 and TRBJ1-1, with D possibly TRBD1 on 5 matching bases. The CDR3 is 14 residues long. V was trimmed by 3 bases and J by 0 bases, leaving 9 bases between them. From germline, CDR1 is SGHRS and CDR2 YFSETQ. CDR3 region: CASSYTTVNTEAFF. As DNA, the CDR3 is TGCGCCAGCAGCTATACGACAGTGAACACTGAAGCTTTCTTT. The entire variable domain, with the rest obtained from reference TRBV5-1 and TRBJ1-1, is as follows: KAGVTQTPRYLIKTRGQQVTLSCSPISGHRSVSWYQQTPGQGLQFLFEYFSETQRNKGNFPGRFSGRQFSNSRSEMNVSTLELGDSALYLCASSYTTVNTEAFFGQGTRLTVV.

The CDR3 DNA is TGCGCCAGCAGTAGCCGAAATTTCCCGGGACAGGAGGATAGAGCCCAGTACTTC. Its protein product is CASSSRNFPGQEDRAQYF. The genes are TRBV5-1 and TRBJ2-5; 8 nucleotides line up with TRBD1. J lost 9 bases, V lost 5 bases, and 24 bases had no gene match. Germline-derived CDR1 and CDR2 are SGHRS and YFSETQ. The CDR3 runs 18 residues.

The rearrangement uses TRBV11-2 and TRBJ1-4, with 9 bases fitting TRBD1. Germline CDR1 and CDR2: SGHAT and FQNNGV. Germline trimming cut 4 bases from V and 7 bases from J; bases unmatched to any gene: 7. The CDR3 is 15 residues long. This chain's CDR3 is CASSSRQGEGEKLFF. The CDR3 bases are TGTGCCAGCAGCTCCCGACAGGGGGAAGGTGAAAAACTGTTTTTT.

V and J are TRBV5-1 and TRBJ2-2; D unclear. CDR1 is SGHRS, CDR2 YFSETQ, per germline. The CDR3 runs to 13 residues. Trimming took 0 bases from V and 7 from J, leaving 7 bases between them. CDR3 in DNA: TGCGCCAGCAGCTTGGCGGCAGGCGGGGAGCTGTTTTTT. Translation gives CASSLAAGGELFF.

The chain links TRBV5-8 to TRBJ2-4; 7 bases align to TRBD1. Trimming cost V 0 bases and J 1 base; bases outside gene matches: 4. Germline V lookup: CDR1 SGHTS, CDR2 YDEGEE. The CDR3 extends over 16 amino acids. The CDR3 bases are TGTGCCAGCAGCTTGGAAGAGGGGGCGGCCAAAAACATTCAGTACTTC. Amino acids: CASSLEEGAAKNIQYF.

The rearrangement links TRBV29-1 to TRBJ2-7; D is unclear. V was clipped by 7 bases and J by 3 bases, with 19 bases between them. The germline V gene encodes CDR1 SQVTM and CDR2 ANQGSEA. The CDR3 totals 14 residues. CDR3 in DNA: TGCAGCGCAGGACGTATGGGTTTGAGCTACGAGCAGTACTTC. Amino acids: CSAGRMGLSYEQYF.

V usage is TRBV29-1 and J usage is TRBJ1-3, with TRBD1 identical over 9 bases. The CDR3 spans 13 residues. V shed 7 bases, J shed 4 bases, and the junction held 5 bases outside the gene matches. Germline V gene data show CDR1 as SQVTM and CDR2 as ANQGSEA. As DNA, the CDR3 is TGCAGCGCGGGGACAGGGCAGGGAAACACCATATATTTT. Translated, it gives CSAGTGQGNTIYF.

The sample holds one count of this clone. The chain joins TRBV7-6 to TRBJ2-7; the D gene is possibly TRBD2 (6 bases). This CDR3 contains 16 residues. Per germline, CDR1 SGHVS and CDR2 FNYEAQ. V shed 5 bases and J shed 3 bases, with 20 bases lying between them. CDR3 residues: CASSPEVASASYEQYF. Written as DNA, the CDR3 is TGTGCCAGCAGCCCGGAAGTTGCTAGCGCTAGCTACGAGCAGTACTTC.

The chain recombines TRBV5-5 with TRBJ2-7; D perhaps matches TRBD2 (5 bases). Germline V gene lookup returns CDR1 SGHKS and CDR2 YYEKEE (reference sequence). Trimming removed 4 bases at V and 2 bases at J, with 16 bases between. The CDR3 contains 15 residues. The CDR3 here is CASSPRSDGTYEQYF. In DNA, the CDR3 is TGTGCCAGCAGCCCCCGGTCCGACGGGACCTACGAGCAGTACTTC.